This T cell receptor (beta chain) derives from a study of blood T cell repertoires in COVID-19. Study in general: PBMCs, B-cell-depleted T cells, or T cells were the source of the cDNA or gDNA that made up the material.

This clone was picked up a small number of times. In the authors' workflow: Cell counts per sample came from amplifying reference gene primers. TCRdb's table, derived via immunoSEQ multiplex PCR, lists solely in-frame clones and lacks some. V, J and clone size are taken as reported in that table, and D and trimming were inferred from the DNA itself. The repertoire holds 90,000 to 120,000 clones, with 85% to 90% as singletons. The V gene lost 3 bases and the J gene lost 7 bases, with 6 bases spanning the gap. The length of the CDR3 is 12 residues. The origin of this receptor is a woman over 75 with acute or convalescent COVID-19. Source material: peripheral blood. The chain recombines TRBV12-3 or TRBV12-4 with TRBJ2-2; D is unresolved. The CDR3 DNA sequence: TGTGCCAGCAGTTTCTCTTTCGGGGAGCTGTTTTTT. Translation: CASSFSFGELFF.